This paragraph covers one T cell receptor beta chain sequence. The entry originates in a study of blood T cell repertoires in COVID-19. Germline CDR1 KGHSY, CDR2 FQNENV. This CDR3 spans 16 amino acids. After removal of 4 bases from V and 5 bases from J, the junction contained 9 bases not matched to a gene. Sequencing used immunoSEQ multiplex PCR; TCRdb keeps in-frame clones, though not all of them. The sample has around 500,000 clones, approximately 90% seen once; the top ten hold 1.5% to 2%. The material sequenced was PBMCs or T cells enriched from blood (not recorded which). The J gene is TRBJ2-3, the V gene TRBV16; the match to TRBD2 covers 10 bases. The TCR was taken from a woman aged 35 to 49 who had recovered from COVID-19. The CDR3 bases are TGTGCCAGCAGCCCCCAGACTAGCGGGTTTCAAGATACGCAGTATTTT. As protein: CASSPQTSGFQDTQYF.